This T cell receptor beta chain is from a study of cytomegalovirus exposure and HLA in healthy donors. Study-level points and caveats: Later analysis suggested most CMV-associated TCR beta chains were HLA-restricted.

As regards this clone: Its antigen is unknown.

V lost 0 bases to trimming and J lost 7 bases, with 7 bases between them. Per the germline V gene, CDR1 is ENHRY and CDR2 is SYGVKD. The CDR3 sequence is 13 residues long. Vbeta (60) and Jbeta (13) primers were used in the PCR. Under the authors' procedure: Some 80 million unique TCR beta chains, about 12 million shared, were counted in a later analysis. Measured with immunoSEQ multiplex PCR; TCRdb has only the in-frame clones, and not every one. V and J calls plus clone size are reproduced from that table; the DNA served to infer D and trimming. This table holds 150,000 to 200,000 clones, 84% found once.

This receptor was taken from a girl aged 5 to 17 in good health and CMV-seropositive. V usage is TRBV10-3 and J usage is TRBJ2-1; possibly TRBD2 for D (6 bases). The specimen sequenced was PBMCs. CDR3 bases: TGTGCCATCAGTGAGTCGAGCGGGAATGAGCAGTTCTTC. This translates into CAISESSGNEQFF.